Below are 30 T cell receptor beta chains sequenced from a single sample in a study of cytotoxic CD8 clonotypes in ibrutinib-treated CLL. Clones were read by immunoSEQ multiplex PCR, and TCRdb kept only the in-frame ones, dropping some. The table shows hundreds of thousands of clones, with almost 80% occurring only once. This specimen was PBMCs, taken before ibrutinib treatment. The receptors derive from a human donor with chronic lymphocytic leukemia.

This chain uses TRBV4-3 with TRBJ2-7; D is uncertain. The CDR3 runs 13 residues. Germline V CDR1 and CDR2: LGHNA, YSLEER. V was pared by 0 bases and J by 2 bases, with 5 bases between. DNA of the CDR3: TGCGCCAGCAGCCAAGATCTCGCCTACGAGCAGTACTTC. Translated, it gives CASSQDLAYEQYF.

The CDR3 bases are TGCGCCAGCAGTTACGGGAGTGCCCAGGCCTACGAGCAGTACTTC. Translation: CASSYGSAQAYEQYF. The chain joins TRBV5-1 to TRBJ2-7, with D tentatively TRBD2 (6 bases). Trimming took 5 bases from V and 2 from J, leaving 17 bases between them. The germline V gene has CDR1 SGHRS and CDR2 YFSETQ. The CDR3 is 15 amino acids.

This chain joins TRBV28 and TRBJ2-3; unclear D gene. V gave up 11 bases and J gave up 4 bases, with 16 bases separating them. The CDR3 is 13 amino acids. Germline assignment: CDR1 MDHEN and CDR2 SYDVKM. DNA of the CDR3: TGTGCCGGTCAAAATTCATGGGCAGATACGCAGTATTTT. Residues: CAGQNSWADTQYF.

This clone occurred a few times. The chain has TRBV4-1 and TRBJ1-1; D not resolved. This CDR3 is built from 14 residues. Per germline, CDR1 MGHRA and CDR2 YSYEKL. V was pared by 3 bases and J by 2 bases, with 10 bases between. This chain's CDR3 is CASSHPHTNTEAFF. DNA for the CDR3: TGCGCCAGCAGCCACCCCCACACCAACACTGAAGCTTTCTTT.

This sequence joins TRBV5-1 and TRBJ2-3, with D perhaps matching TRBD1 (5 bases). Per germline, CDR1 SGHRS and CDR2 YFSETQ. V lost 0 bases, J lost 2 bases, and 10 bases lay in between. This CDR3 has 15 residues. CDR3 sequence: CASSLEGHSTDTQYF. The CDR3 DNA reads TGCGCCAGCAGCTTGGAAGGACACTCCACAGATACGCAGTATTTT.

V is TRBV4-3 and J is TRBJ2-7; maybe TRBD2 (7 bases). The germline gives CDR1 LGHNA, CDR2 YSLEER. V was pared by 0 bases and J by 4 bases, with 22 bases between. The CDR3 extends over 18 amino acids. CDR3 coding DNA: TGCGCCAGCAGCCAAGATCTCCGACGGGGGGCCTATTTTTACGAGCAGTACTTC. Protein sequence: CASSQDLRRGAYFYEQYF.

V is TRBV2 and J is TRBJ2-3; no definite D call. V was clipped by 10 bases and J by 2 bases, with 16 bases between them. This CDR3 is 14 amino acids long. Germline CDR1 and CDR2: SNHLY and FYNNEI. The CDR3 bases are TGTGCCACCCCGGCGACGAACTTCACAGATACGCAGTATTTT. Translated, it gives CATPATNFTDTQYF.

V and J are TRBV4-1 and TRBJ2-1; 11 bases agree with TRBD2. V was clipped by 2 bases and J by 7 bases; unmatched bases: 10. CDR3 length: 17 amino acids. Germline V CDR1 and CDR2: MGHRA, YSYEKL. CDR3 sequence: CASSQSTTSGSGNEQFF. The CDR3 nucleotides read TGCGCCAGCAGCCAATCTACAACTAGCGGGAGTGGGAATGAGCAGTTCTTC.

The rearrangement links TRBV14 to TRBJ1-4; maybe TRBD1 (5 bases). Per the germline V gene, CDR1 is SGHDN and CDR2 is FVKESK. Trimming took off 0 bases at V and 6 bases at J, with 14 bases between the two ends. The CDR3 totals 16 residues. The CDR3 sequence is CASSQDRWGGDEKLFF. The CDR3 DNA reads as TGTGCCAGCAGCCAAGATCGTTGGGGCGGCGATGAAAAACTGTTTTTT.

The chain couples TRBV7-9 to TRBJ2-5; 7 bases map to TRBD1. Losses at the gene ends were 5 bases for V and 7 bases for J; bases not matched to a gene: 10. Germline CDR1 reads SEHNR; CDR2 reads FQNEAQ (reference sequence). The CDR3 consists of 14 residues. The CDR3 DNA reads TGTGCCAGCAGCCTCGACAGGGTTGGGCCGACCCAGTACTTC. Encoded protein: CASSLDRVGPTQYF.

V gene TRBV15 combines with J gene TRBJ2-1; D perhaps matches TRBD2 (5 bases). V gave up 4 bases and J gave up 5 bases, with 6 bases separating them. CDR1 and CDR2 (germline): LNHNV, YYDKDF (reference sequence). This CDR3 has 12 amino acids. This CDR3 reads CATSTEDNEQFF. CDR3 coding DNA: TGTGCCACCAGCACGGAGGACAATGAGCAGTTCTTC.

This clone showed up just once. The chain uses TRBV6-5 and TRBJ1-2, with a tentative D call TRBD1 (5 bases). The germline gives CDR1 MNHEY, CDR2 SVGAGI. This CDR3 is 14 amino acids long. The V gene lost 2 bases and the J gene lost 7 bases, with 14 bases spanning the gap. The CDR3, as DNA: TGTGCCAGCAGTTACGGTCGAGACAGTCGTGGCTACACCTTC. Translating gives CASSYGRDSRGYTF.

The chain employs TRBV19 and TRBJ2-1, with 7 bases that match TRBD2. V lost 4 bases and J lost 5; bases outside the gene matches: 8. Germline V gene sequence: CDR1 LNHDA, CDR2 SQIVND (reference sequence). The CDR3 is 15 amino acids. In DNA form, the CDR3 reads TGTGCCAGTAGTAGAGGACCCCTAGCGGACAATGAGCAGTTCTTC. The encoded protein is CASSRGPLADNEQFF.

The chain recombines TRBV9 with TRBJ2-1; 11 bases match TRBD2. CDR3 length: 16 amino acids. V was pared by 2 bases and J by 5 bases, with 6 bases of the junction left unmatched. Germline-derived CDR1 and CDR2 are SGDLS and YYNGEE. The CDR3 DNA follows: TGTGCCAGCAGCGTGGTAGCGGGAGGGTCTCACAATGAGCAGTTCTTC. Encoded protein: CASSVVAGGSHNEQFF.

This chain uses TRBV7-2 with TRBJ2-7, with 10 bases matching TRBD2. Per germline, CDR1 SGHTA and CDR2 FQGNSA. Trimming at V came to 5 bases and at J to 2 bases, leaving 6 bases not matched to a gene. The CDR3 length is 15 residues. The CDR3 nucleotides are TGTGCCAGCAGCATGGCTAGCGGGAGAACCTACGAGCAGTACTTC. This sequence encodes CASSMASGRTYEQYF.

The chain uses TRBV5-4 and TRBJ2-7; D call uncertain. CDR1 is SGHNT and CDR2 is YYREEE in the germline V gene (reference sequence). CDR3 size: 13 residues. V lost 2 bases, J lost 5 bases, and 11 bases lay in between. The CDR3 DNA follows: TGTGCCAGCAGCTTAAAAGGGTTAGACGAGCAGTACTTC. It yields the protein CASSLKGLDEQYF.

The gene calls are TRBV13 and TRBJ1-3; maybe TRBD1 (6 bases). The germline CDR1 and CDR2 sequences are PRHDT and FYEKMQ (reference sequence). The CDR3 spans 20 residues. V lost 4 bases to trimming and J lost 4 bases, with 29 bases between them. The CDR3: CASSSKWQGTSSRAGNTIYF. As DNA, the CDR3 is TGTGCCAGCAGCTCGAAGTGGCAGGGGACCTCCTCGAGAGCGGGAAACACCATATATTTT. Filled out from reference TRBV13 and TRBJ1-3, the complete variable domain reads AAGVIQSPRHLIKEKRETATLKCYPIPRHDTVYWYQQGPGQDPQFLISFYEKMQSDKGSIPDRFSAQQFSDYHSELNMSSLELGDSALYFCASSSKWQGTSSRAGNTIYFGEGSWLTVV.

This clone has only one observation. The V gene is TRBV6-6, the J gene TRBJ1-4, with 8 bases fitting TRBD1. The trim removed 6 bases at V and 8 bases at J, leaving 8 bases unmatched. The CDR3 runs 14 residues. The germline CDR1 and CDR2 sequences are MNHNY and SVGAGI (reference sequence). CDR3 loop: CASRPYRGGEKLFF. The CDR3 coding sequence is TGTGCCAGCAGACCCTACAGGGGGGGAGAAAAACTGTTTTTT.

The count of this clone is one. This chain uses TRBV29-1 with TRBJ2-3, with 7 bases identical to TRBD2. Germline V gene lookup returns CDR1 SQVTM and CDR2 ANQGSEA. Trimming took 7 bases from V and 0 from J; bases not matched to a gene: 7. This CDR3 region has 14 residues. CDR3 nucleotides: TGCAGCGCCCTTTTGCGGGAGAGCACAGATACGCAGTATTTT. Residues: CSALLRESTDTQYF.

The rearrangement links TRBV7-9 to TRBJ2-1; TRBD2 aligns across 12 bases. The junction had 4 bases not matched to a gene; V was cut back by 5 bases and J by 5 bases. This CDR3 contains 15 residues. Germline CDR1 SEHNR, CDR2 FQNEAQ (reference sequence). CDR3 protein: CASSPLAGGNNEQFF. CDR3 sequence (DNA): TGTGCCAGCAGCCCCCTAGCGGGAGGGAACAATGAGCAGTTCTTC.

The gene calls are TRBV4-3 and TRBJ2-7; D gene ambiguous. The CDR3 has 16 amino acids. The V end was cut by 1 base, the J end by 2 bases, with 15 bases between. The germline CDR1 and CDR2 sequences are LGHNA and YSLEER. The CDR3 sequence is CASSQGYSEIPYEQYF. The CDR3 DNA follows: TGCGCCAGCAGCCAAGGGTACAGCGAAATACCCTACGAGCAGTACTTC.

This clone was recorded a few times. The chain uses TRBV5-1 and TRBJ2-7; 7 positions agree with TRBD2. This CDR3 comprises 16 residues. Germline values: CDR1 SGHRS, CDR2 YFSETQ. J was trimmed by 0 bases and V by 0 bases; bases with no gene match: 6. Written as DNA, the CDR3 is TGCGCCAGCAGCTTGGAAGAACTAGCGTCCTCCTACGAGCAGTACTTC. Translated, it gives CASSLEELASSYEQYF.

This clone was seen more than once but under ten times. The rearrangement links TRBV13 to TRBJ1-3; D unresolved. V lost 5 bases, J lost 0 bases, and 11 bases lay in between. Per the germline V gene, CDR1 is PRHDT and CDR2 is FYEKMQ (reference sequence). The CDR3 contains 15 residues. CDR3 DNA sequence: TGTGCCAGCAGCGATCGGACCTTCTCTGGAAACACCATATATTTT. As protein: CASSDRTFSGNTIYF.

This clone was seen a few times. This chain links TRBV10-3 with TRBJ1-5; 9 bases line up with TRBD1. After removal of 4 bases from V and 2 bases from J, the junction contained 0 bases not matched to a gene. Germline loops: CDR1 ENHRY, CDR2 SYGVKD. This CDR3 is 14 amino acids long. In DNA form, the CDR3 reads TGTGCCATCAGTGGGACAGGGGGCAATCAGCCCCAGCATTTT. Translation gives CAISGTGGNQPQHF.

This chain connects TRBV6-5 to TRBJ2-1, with 9 bases fitting TRBD1. With V trimmed by 4 bases and J by 8 bases, 9 bases remained unmatched. Germline CDR1 and CDR2: MNHEY and SVGAGI. The CDR3 totals 15 residues. DNA for the CDR3: TGTGCCAGCAGTTGGCCCGGGACAGGGCACCATGAGCAGTTCTTC. It is translated as CASSWPGTGHHEQFF.

The rearrangement links TRBV21-1 to TRBJ1-4; the table names TRBD1, a call not compared with the DNA. TRBV21-1 is flagged as a pseudogene. The CDR3 runs to 15 residues. The CDR3 loop is CASNPLLQGAEKLFF. CDR3 sequence (DNA): TGTGCCAGCAACCCCCTCTTACAGGGAGCTGAAAAACTGTTTTTT.

The rearrangement joins TRBV7-9 to TRBJ2-7; 10 bases map to TRBD2. This CDR3 is built from 17 residues. CDR1 SEHNR and CDR2 FQNEAQ come from the germline V gene (reference sequence). V dropped 3 bases and J dropped 0; count of bases not matched to a gene: 8. The CDR3 here is CASSFPPLAGSSYEQYF. The CDR3 DNA follows: TGTGCCAGCAGCTTCCCCCCACTAGCGGGGAGCTCCTACGAGCAGTACTTC. The variable domain in full, completed from reference TRBV7-9 and TRBJ2-7, reads DTGVSQNPRHKITKRGQNVTFRCDPISEHNRLYWYRQTLGQGPEFLTYFQNEAQLEKSRLLSDRFSAERPKGSFSTLEIQRTEQGDSAMYLCASSFPPLAGSSYEQYFGPGTRLTVT.

V is TRBV5-4 and J is TRBJ2-6; no firm D call. Between the trimmed V and J ends, which lost 4 bases and 0 bases, there was a span of 17 bases. The V gene's germline CDR1 is SGHNT and CDR2 YYREEE (reference sequence). CDR3 length: 18 amino acids. The CDR3 is CASSLVIGRLSGANVLTF. The CDR3 nucleotides read TGTGCCAGCAGCCTGGTCATAGGACGACTCTCTGGGGCCAACGTCCTGACTTTC.

The chain links TRBV9 to TRBJ1-1, with 7 bases aligning to TRBD1. Germline V lookup: CDR1 SGDLS, CDR2 YYNGEE. This CDR3 has 14 residues. The V and J ends lost 2 bases and 1 base, in that order; junction bases with no gene match: 2. The CDR3 sequence is CASSVTGANTEAFF. In DNA form, the CDR3 reads TGTGCCAGCAGCGTTACAGGGGCGAACACTGAAGCTTTCTTT. Full variable domain (remainder filled in from reference TRBV9 and TRBJ1-1): DSGVTQTPKHLITATGQRVTLRCSPRSGDLSVYWYQQSLDQGLQFLIQYYNGEERAKGNILERFSAQQFPDLHSELNLSSLELGDSALYFCASSVTGANTEAFFGQGTRLTVV.

V is TRBV18 and J is TRBJ2-3; 9 nucleotides line up with TRBD1. Germline V gene lookup returns CDR1 KGHSH and CDR2 LQKENI. This CDR3 spans 15 amino acids. The ends lost 1 base at V and 7 bases at J; junction bases unmatched: 6. In DNA, the CDR3 is TGTGCCAGCTCACCACGGGACAGGGTGTTAAATACGCAGTATTTT. Translation gives CASSPRDRVLNTQYF.